These T cell receptor beta chains were read from a single sample in a study of T cells in Graves' hyperthyroidism and ophthalmopathy. Each CDR3 protein gets one entry after TCRdb re-called the multiplex PCR reads with MiXCR. The table lists 300,000 or so distinct CDR3 sequences, approximately 17% of them singletons. Sequencing used blood. These receptors were collected from a woman aged 55-69 years with Graves' ophthalmopathy. CDR3s include the opening cysteine and the closing phenylalanine or tryptophan. The D gene is left open where the match is weak. Not every row has a clone size; where given, it reads once, few, many or a size class.

J,length,D,V,size,CDR3,DNA
TRBJ2-7,14,NA,TRBV19,NA,CASSIGSRTYEQYF,TGTGCCAGTAGTATAGGTTCCAGAACCTACGAGCAGTACTTC
TRBJ2-6,16,NA,TRBV12-3/TRBV12-4,many,CASSRQGGPGANVLTF,TGTGCCAGCAGTCGGCAGGGCGGCCCTGGGGCCAACGTCCTGACTTTC
TRBJ2-7,15,NA,TRBV16,few,CASSQWGGGTYEQYF,TGTGCCAGCAGCCAATGGGGGGGCGGAACCTACGAGCAGTACTTC
TRBJ2-7,12,NA,TRBV28,many,CASSFGRYEQYF,TGTGCCAGCAGTTTTGGAAGGTACGAGCAGTACTTC
TRBJ2-3,17,TRBD2,TRBV9,NA,CASSVTSGRWVTDTQYF,TGTGCCAGCAGCGTAACTAGCGGGAGATGGGTCACAGATACGCAGTATTTT
TRBJ2-3,12,NA,TRBV5-1,many,CASSLLEDTQYF,TGCGCCAGCAGCTTGCTAGAAGATACGCAGTATTTT
TRBJ2-1,14,TRBD1,TRBV7-9,many,CASSSDRGFNEQFF,TGTGCCAGCAGCTCGGACAGGGGTTTCAATGAGCAGTTCTTC
TRBJ2-3,15,NA,TRBV20-1,few,CSARDPRAGTDTQYF,TGCAGTGCTAGAGATCCAAGGGCTGGCACAGATACGCAGTATTTT
TRBJ1-2,14,TRBD1,TRBV5-1,few,CASSSLQGGYGYTF,TGCGCCAGCAGCTCCCTACAGGGGGGCTATGGCTACACCTTC
TRBJ2-5,14,NA,TRBV12-3/TRBV12-4,few,CASSATVRGETQYF,TGTGCCAGCAGTGCGACAGTACGTGGGGAGACCCAGTACTTC
TRBJ2-1,16,TRBD2,TRBV11-3,many,CASSLGLAGGSNEQFF,TGTGCCAGCAGCTTAGGACTAGCGGGAGGGAGCAATGAGCAGTTCTTC
TRBJ1-3,10,NA,TRBV12-3/TRBV12-4,NA,CASSINTIYF,TGTGCCAGCAGTATAAACACCATATATTTT
TRBJ2-1,15,TRBD2,TRBV5-5,many,CASSLSGAIYNEQFF,TGTGCCAGCAGCTTGAGCGGGGCAATCTACAATGAGCAGTTCTTC
TRBJ1-2,13,NA,TRBV27,few,CASSLFPDGGYTF,TGTGCCAGCAGTTTATTTCCCGATGGCGGCTACACCTTC
TRBJ1-1,13,NA,TRBV10-3,few,CAISHELNTEASF,TGTGCCATCAGTCATGAACTGAACACTGAAGCTTCCTTT
TRBJ2-2,17,TRBD2,TRBV4-3,NA,CASSQVLRGANTGELFF,TGCGCCAGCAGCCAAGTCTTGCGGGGGGCTAACACCGGGGAGCTGTTTTTT
TRBJ2-6,17,NA,TRBV28,many,CASSLFTANSGANVLTF,TGTGCCAGCAGTTTATTTACAGCCAACTCTGGGGCCAACGTCCTGACTTTC
TRBJ2-1,14,TRBD2,TRBV11-3,NA,CASSLLTSGSEQFF,TGTGCCAGCAGCTTATTGACTAGCGGTAGTGAGCAGTTCTTC
TRBJ2-4,14,NA,TRBV6-2/TRBV6-3,many,CASSTGSKQNIQYF,TGTGCCAGCAGTACCGGGAGTAAGCAAAACATTCAGTACTTC
TRBJ2-7,16,NA,TRBV18,few,CASSPTHLQNSYEQYF,TGTGCCAGCTCACCAACGCATCTTCAGAATTCCTACGAGCAGTACTTC
TRBJ2-3,16,NA,TRBV4-1,many,CASSRGEGRRTDTQYF,TGCGCCAGCAGCCGAGGTGAGGGACGCCGCACAGATACGCAGTATTTT
TRBJ2-1,15,TRBD2,TRBV11-3,many,CASSTSGNNYNEQFF,TGTGCCAGCAGCACTAGCGGGAATAACTACAATGAGCAGTTCTTC
TRBJ2-5,13,TRBD2,TRBV2,NA,CADSRTRQETQYF,TGTGCCGACTCTAGGACTAGGCAAGAGACCCAGTACTTC
TRBJ1-1,15,NA,TRBV7-2,many,CASSPQTGRGTEAFF,TGTGCCAGCAGCCCCCAGACAGGCCGGGGCACTGAAGCTTTCTTT
TRBJ2-2,17,TRBD1,TRBV24-1,many,CATSDPGSGQGSGELFF,TGTGCCACCAGTGACCCAGGGTCAGGACAGGGTTCCGGGGAGCTGTTTTTT
TRBJ1-2,17,TRBD1,TRBV11-2,few,CASSLEGGHRGVYGYTF,TGTGCCAGCAGCTTAGAGGGGGGGCACAGGGGCGTCTATGGCTACACCTTC
TRBJ2-5,14,NA,TRBV5-5,NA,CASSLDGSWETQYF,TGTGCCAGCAGCTTGGACGGGAGTTGGGAGACCCAGTACTTC
TRBJ2-2,14,NA,TRBV2,many,CASSSDRNTGELFF,TGTGCCAGCAGTAGCGATCGGAACACCGGGGAGCTGTTTTTT
TRBJ2-1,11,NA,TRBV12-3/TRBV12-4,many,CASSPQEGQFF,TGTGCCAGCAGTCCCCAGGAAGGGCAGTTCTTC
TRBJ2-7,13,NA,TRBV6-1,NA,CATGAGASYEQYF,TGTGCCACGGGAGCAGGGGCGAGCTACGAGCAGTACTTC
TRBJ2-3,13,NA,TRBV10-3,few,CAITGTSTDTQYF,TGTGCCATCACAGGCACTAGCACAGATACGCAGTATTTT
TRBJ2-1,16,NA,TRBV3-1,many,CASSQDLGGYNNEQFF,TGTGCCAGCAGCCAAGATCTCGGGGGCTATAACAATGAGCAGTTCTTC
TRBJ2-7,14,NA,TRBV11-2,many,CASRYLQSGSEQYF,TGTGCCAGCAGATATCTACAGTCGGGTTCCGAGCAGTACTTC
TRBJ1-5,14,NA,TRBV28,many,CASSLWPGDQPQHF,TGTGCCAGCAGTTTATGGCCGGGAGATCAGCCCCAGCATTTT
TRBJ1-2,16,NA,TRBV2,NA,CASSEEGGVGHYGYTF,TGTGCCAGCAGTGAAGAGGGGGGGGTGGGGCACTATGGCTACACCTTC
TRBJ2-1,15,TRBD2,TRBV28,many,CASSPAGDFYNEQFF,TGTGCCAGCAGTCCAGCGGGAGATTTTTACAATGAGCAGTTCTTC
TRBJ2-2,18,TRBD2,TRBV20-1,few,CSARDPASFSGSSGELFF,TGCAGTGCTAGAGATCCCGCGTCATTTAGCGGGAGCTCCGGCGAGCTGTTTTTT
TRBJ2-5,14,NA,TRBV7-9,many,CASSLVKLQETQYF,TGTGCCAGCAGCTTAGTTAAGCTGCAAGAGACCCAGTACTTC
TRBJ2-7,16,TRBD1,TRBV4-1,NA,CASSQVGQGSSYEQYF,TGCGCCAGCAGCCAAGTCGGACAGGGAAGCTCCTACGAGCAGTACTTC
TRBJ2-3,16,TRBD2,TRBV12-5,many,CASGSRIGTNTDTQYF,TGTGCTAGTGGTTCTCGGATCGGGACTAACACAGATACGCAGTATTTT
TRBJ2-2,15,NA,TRBV6-1,many,CASSSTWERVGELFF,TGTGCCAGCAGTTCGACCTGGGAGCGAGTCGGGGAGCTGTTTTTT
TRBJ2-3,15,NA,TRBV30,NA,CAWSVTGSDTDTQYF,TGTGCCTGGAGTGTTACGGGAAGCGACACAGATACGCAGTATTTT
TRBJ2-1,14,TRBD2,TRBV6-1,many,CASFSGGGIGEQFF,TGTGCCAGCTTTTCGGGCGGGGGAATCGGTGAGCAGTTCTTC
TRBJ1-1,13,NA,TRBV20-1,many,CSAPGHRYTEAFF,TGCAGTGCTCCGGGACACCGTTACACTGAAGCTTTCTTT
TRBJ2-4,19,TRBD2,TRBV28,NA,CASSSRLAGAGVTKNIQYF,TGTGCCAGCAGTTCCCGACTAGCGGGAGCAGGGGTGACCAAAAACATTCAGTACTTC
TRBJ1-6,13,TRBD1,TRBV20-1,NA,CSAAQGRNSPLHF,TGCAGTGCCGCACAGGGGAGGAATTCACCCCTCCACTTT
TRBJ2-3,14,NA,TRBV7-2,many,CASSLRYYTDTQYF,TGTGCCAGCAGCCTCCGCTACTACACAGATACGCAGTATTTT
TRBJ2-3,16,NA,TRBV9,NA,CASSVGAGTSTDTQYF,TGTGCCAGCAGCGTAGGGGCAGGCACGAGCACAGATACGCAGTATTTT
TRBJ2-3,15,TRBD2,TRBV12-3/TRBV12-4,once,CASSLVGGAADTQYF,TGTGCCAGCAGTTTAGTCGGGGGGGCCGCAGATACGCAGTATTTT
TRBJ2-2,14,TRBD1,TRBV2,NA,CASSEGRGPGELFF,TGTGCCAGCAGTGAAGGCAGGGGGCCCGGGGAGCTGTTTTTT
TRBJ2-7,14,NA,TRBV29-1,many,CSVDRGAGGYEQYF,TGCAGCGTTGATAGGGGGGCAGGGGGCTACGAGCAGTACTTC
TRBJ2-2,19,TRBD1,TRBV4-2,few,CASSRGPGQGASTTGELFF,TGTGCCAGCAGCCGCGGGCCGGGACAGGGGGCATCCACGACCGGGGAGCTGTTTTTT
TRBJ1-4,16,TRBD1,TRBV3-1,many,CASSLYGTAEGEKLFF,TGTGCCAGCAGCCTTTATGGGACAGCGGAAGGGGAAAAACTGTTTTTT